The 14 T cell receptor beta chains below all came from one sample that was sequenced in a study of glioma-infiltrating T cells. Amplification of TCR alpha and beta CDR3 regions from RNA used iRepertoire nested multiplex PCR. One entry per CDR3 protein results from TCRdb running MiXCR on the multiplex PCR reads. The table shows over 90,000 distinct CDR3 sequences, with about 30% occurring only once. The sample was glioma tissue, nonneoplastic brain tissue, or PBMCs (not recorded which). These receptors originate from a human donor with low-grade glioma or glioblastoma, undergoing nonglioma brain surgery, or in good health (not recorded which).

About this clonotype itself: A much more abundant neighbour one base away suggests this may be a read error. In DNA form, the CDR3 reads TGTGCCAGCAGTGTGGACAGACGGCATGAAGAACTGTTTTTT. Translating gives CASSVDRRHEELFF. This rearrangement joins TRBV2 to TRBJ1-4; tentatively, D is TRBD1 (6 bases). The CDR3 is made up of 14 amino acids. In germline, CDR1 is SNHLY, CDR2 FYNNEI.

This clonotype came up many times. The chain joins TRBV7-2 to TRBJ1-4, with D possibly TRBD1 on 6 matching bases. CDR1 is SGHTA and CDR2 is FQGNSA in the germline V gene. The CDR3 loop spans 15 amino acids. V was clipped by 5 bases and J by 10 bases, with 20 bases between them. CDR3 DNA: TGTGCCAGCAGCCAAGGGGGGCAGGGAAGCGGAAAACTGTTTTTT. This encodes CASSQGGQGSGKLFF.

This clonotype was seen at least ten times. The V call is TRBV7-2, the J call TRBJ2-3; 11 bases line up with TRBD1. The CDR3 is 15 amino acids. Germline V CDR1 and CDR2: SGHTA, FQGNSA. The V segment lost 10 bases and the J segment 5 bases; nucleotides outside the gene matches: 11. CDR3 coding DNA: TGTGCCACCCAGCCGGGACAGGGGGTTGGAGATACGCAGTATTTT. Translated, it gives CATQPGQGVGDTQYF.

V is TRBV18 and J is TRBJ2-3; D unresolved. Germline assignment: CDR1 KGHSH and CDR2 LQKENI. Trimming left V 1 base short and J 0 bases short, with 2 bases between. This CDR3 is 13 amino acids long. The CDR3 bases are TGTGCCAGCTCACCACATAGCACAGATACGCAGTATTTT. It is translated as CASSPHSTDTQYF. Full variable domain (missing parts from reference TRBV18 and TRBJ2-3): NAGVMQNPRHLVRRRGQEARLRCSPMKGHSHVYWYRQLPEEGLKFMVYLQKENIIDESGMPKERFSAEFPKEGPSILRIQQVVRGDSAAYFCASSPHSTDTQYFGPGTRLTVL.

This sequence joins TRBV19 and TRBJ1-2; D not resolved. Germline lookup yields CDR1 LNHDA and CDR2 SQIVND (reference sequence). V was shortened by 7 bases and J by 5 bases, with 17 bases between the two germline ends. The CDR3 sequence is 14 residues long. Here the CDR3 DNA reads TGTGCCAGTAACGTCAGGTTTGACAATTATGGCTACACCTTC. Translation gives CASNVRFDNYGYTF.

In its sample, this clonotype was seen a few times. The chain carries TRBV2 and TRBJ1-2, with D perhaps TRBD1 (6 bases). CDR1 and CDR2 (germline): SNHLY, FYNNEI. Deletions cut 7 bases from V and 4 bases from J, with 22 bases between. This CDR3 comprises 16 residues. The CDR3 reads CASTRGSGGGGYGYTF. The DNA of the CDR3 is TGTGCCAGCACTCGGGGGTCGGGGGGCGGCGGCTATGGCTACACCTTC.

The chain couples TRBV14 to TRBJ2-2; D tentatively fits TRBD1 or TRBD2 (6 bases each). With 4 bases removed from V and 6 bases from J, the gap between germline ends came to 12 bases. CDR3 size: 14 residues. Germline V gene data show CDR1 as SGHDN and CDR2 as FVKESK. The CDR3 loop reads CASSLGGLPGELFF. CDR3 sequence (DNA): TGTGCCAGCAGCCTAGGGGGACTTCCCGGGGAGCTGTTTTTT.

This clonotype was seen many times. V and J are TRBV6-2 or TRBV6-3 and TRBJ2-7, with D possibly called TRBD1 or TRBD2 (5 bases each). Germline V gene sequence: CDR1 MNHEY, CDR2 SVGEGT. Trimming took 7 bases from V and 1 from J, leaving 14 bases between them. This CDR3 comprises 14 residues. CDR3 coding DNA: TGTGCCAGCACCGACTACCAGGGATCCTACGAGCAGTACTTC. It yields the protein CASTDYQGSYEQYF.

This clonotype appeared a few times. J is TRBJ1-1 and V is TRBV11-2, with TRBD1 as a possible D gene (5 bases). Germline V CDR1 and CDR2: SGHAT, FQNNGV. V was cut by 2 bases and J by 1 base, with 8 bases left in between. This CDR3 has 14 amino acids. CDR3 sequence reads: CASSLQGRNTEAFF. CDR3 DNA sequence: TGTGCCAGCAGCTTACAGGGTCGGAACACTGAAGCTTTCTTT.

This sequence joins TRBV7-2 and TRBJ1-5; D not resolved. The CDR3 length is 16 residues. V dropped 4 bases and J dropped 6 bases, with 19 bases sitting between them. Germline-derived CDR1 and CDR2 are SGHTA and FQGNSA. CDR3 nucleotide sequence: TGTGCCAGCAGCTCGGGGAGTCACGAAAAAGGTCAGCCCCAGCATTTT. Translating gives CASSSGSHEKGQPQHF.

This clonotype was seen repeatedly, ten times or more. The chain employs TRBV6-1 and TRBJ2-3; D remains unclear. The CDR3 covers 15 residues. Per germline, CDR1 MNHNS and CDR2 SASEGT. V was clipped by 7 bases and J by 7 bases, with 21 bases between them. This chain's CDR3 is CASTKAHGSAHTQYF. The CDR3 bases are TGTGCCAGCACTAAAGCACATGGGTCCGCCCATACGCAGTATTTT.

This clonotype was recorded at least ten times. V is TRBV28 and J is TRBJ1-1, with 7 bases fitting TRBD1. CDR3 size: 15 residues. Per the germline V gene, CDR1 is MDHEN and CDR2 is SYDVKM. With 5 bases clipped from V and 0 bases from J, the junction kept 6 bases outside the gene matches. The CDR3 protein is CASSPYRGLNTEAFF. The CDR3 DNA follows: TGTGCCAGCAGTCCATACAGGGGATTGAACACTGAAGCTTTCTTT.

Ten or more counts support this clonotype. The CDR3, as DNA: TGCAGTGCTCCGGGACTAGGGGAGACCCAGTACTTC. Its protein is CSAPGLGETQYF. This chain joins TRBV20-1 and TRBJ2-5, with TRBD2 identical over 8 bases. Germline loops: CDR1 DFQATT, CDR2 SNEGSKA (reference sequence). The CDR3 totals 12 residues. V was pared by 5 bases and J by 5 bases, with 4 bases of the junction left unmatched.

On this clonotype itself: A junction end diverges from the germline sequence, so it may reflect a read error. The J gene is TRBJ2-7, the V gene TRBV2; 8 bases line up with TRBD1. This CDR3 comprises 15 residues. Germline lookup yields CDR1 SNHLY and CDR2 FYNNEI. The CDR3 loop is CASSDLGQGNYKQYF. CDR3 coding DNA: TGTGCCAGCAGTGACCTAGGACAGGGTAACTACAAGCAGTACTTC. Full variable domain (rest looked up from reference TRBV2 and TRBJ2-7): EPEVTQTPSHQVTQMGQEVILRCVPISNHLYFYWYRQILGQKVEFLVSFYNNEISEKSEIFDDQFSVERPDGSNFTLKIRSTKLEDSAMYFCASSDLGQGNYKQYFGPGTRLTVT.